A single sample is the source of the 26 T cell receptor beta chains below, sequenced in a study of patients and donors after allogeneic stem cell transplantation. TCRdb re-analysed the RT-PCR reads in MiXCR, keeping a single row per CDR3 protein. Of roughly 880,000 distinct CDR3 sequences in the sample, around 17% were seen once. What was sequenced was blood, either unsorted or a sorted T cell fraction (not recorded which). The receptors derive from a human donor who was either an allogeneic HSCT recipient or a stem cell or donor lymphocyte infusion donor (not recorded which). It is not recorded whose cells these are; they may come from a transplant donor.

This clonotype has only a few counts. The J gene is TRBJ1-2, the V gene TRBV6-5; D unresolved. Trimming took 2 bases from V and 3 from J, leaving 13 bases between them. Germline V gene data show CDR1 as MNHEY and CDR2 as SVGAGI. The CDR3 totals 15 residues. The CDR3 protein is CASSYVEWVHYGYTF. DNA of the CDR3: TGTGCCAGCAGTTACGTGGAGTGGGTACACTATGGCTACACCTTC.

This chain connects TRBV4-1 to TRBJ1-5, with no clear D. The CDR3 is 14 residues long. Per germline, CDR1 MGHRA and CDR2 YSYEKL. V was trimmed by 1 base and J by 2 bases, leaving 6 bases between them. CDR3 sequence: CASSQVAGNQPQHF. CDR3 in DNA: TGCGCCAGCAGCCAAGTGGCAGGCAATCAGCCCCAGCATTTT.

This clonotype showed up many times. Written as DNA, the CDR3 is TGTGCCAGCAGTTTGGAGGGTTTAAGCTACACCTTC. Protein: CASSLEGLSYTF. The J gene is TRBJ1-2, the V gene TRBV12-3 or TRBV12-4; D is unresolved. V lost 3 bases and J lost 9, with 11 bases in between. This CDR3 contains 12 residues.

This clonotype was seen at least ten times. The V call is TRBV13, the J call TRBJ2-7; 9 positions agree with TRBD2. CDR1 and CDR2 (germline): PRHDT, FYEKMQ (reference sequence). Trimming removed 3 bases from V and 3 bases from J; junction bases left unmatched: 6. CDR3 length: 15 amino acids. CDR3 sequence: CASSLASGDLYEQYF. The DNA of the CDR3 is TGTGCCAGCAGCTTGGCTAGCGGGGATCTCTACGAGCAGTACTTC.

This clonotype was seen a handful of times. J is TRBJ2-5 and V is TRBV6-6; no clear D. V dropped 2 bases and J dropped 2 bases, with 6 bases sitting between them. The CDR3 is made up of 13 amino acids. Germline assignment: CDR1 MNHNY and CDR2 SVGAGI (reference sequence). CDR3 sequence (DNA): TGTGCCAGCAGTTACAGAACTCAAGAGACCCAGTACTTC. Residues: CASSYRTQETQYF.

J is TRBJ2-1 and V is TRBV24-1; 10 bases match TRBD2. This CDR3 comprises 15 residues. V lost 3 bases, J lost 6 bases, and 4 bases stayed unmatched. From germline, CDR1 is KGHDR and CDR2 SFDVKD. The CDR3 loop is CATSDSGRAGNEQFF. CDR3 nucleotide sequence: TGTGCCACCAGTGATAGCGGGAGGGCCGGCAATGAGCAGTTCTTC.

The table lists this clonotype with a few counts. The gene calls are TRBV20-1 and TRBJ1-2, with 8 positions matching TRBD1. CDR3 length equals 12 residues. Germline V gene sequence: CDR1 DFQATT, CDR2 SNEGSKA (reference sequence). CDR3 sequence: CSEKDRGYGYTF. The CDR3 nucleotides are TGCAGCGAAAAAGACAGGGGCTATGGCTACACCTTC.

This clonotype showed up just a few times. This chain uses TRBV5-6 with TRBJ1-2; TRBD1 aligns across 7 bases. The CDR3 extends over 13 amino acids. Germline loops: CDR1 SGHDT, CDR2 YYEEEE. V lost 3 bases and J lost 6; bases outside the gene matches: 5. DNA of the CDR3: TGTGCCAGCAGCTCGGGACAGCGGCATGGCTACACCTTC. Protein product: CASSSGQRHGYTF.

This clonotype has just a few counts. The CDR3 loop is CASSAMGKDTDTQYF. The CDR3 DNA is TGTGCCAGCAGCGCTATGGGGAAAGACACAGATACGCAGTATTTT. The rearrangement joins TRBV6-4 to TRBJ2-3; the D is unclear. The CDR3 runs to 15 residues. Germline V gene sequence: CDR1 MRHNA, CDR2 SNTAGT. V lost 6 bases and J lost 2, with 15 bases in between.

The genes are TRBV9 and TRBJ2-7, with D possibly being TRBD1 (6 bases). Germline V gene sequence: CDR1 SGDLS, CDR2 YYNGEE. The CDR3 runs 15 residues. Trimming removed 2 bases from V and 0 bases from J, with 12 bases in between. CDR3 DNA: TGTGCCAGCAGCGTTGGGACAATTAGCTCCTACGAGCAGTACTTC. Its translation: CASSVGTISSYEQYF.

The chain employs TRBV2 and TRBJ2-7, with TRBD2 matching 12 bases. V shed 6 bases and J 7 bases; nucleotides not matched to a gene: 13. Germline V gene lookup returns CDR1 SNHLY and CDR2 FYNNEI. The CDR3 runs to 16 residues. This CDR3 reads CASSATLAGGPYEQYF. Here the CDR3 DNA reads TGTGCCAGCAGCGCTACCCTAGCGGGAGGGCCGTATGAGCAGTACTTC.

The rearrangement links TRBV12-3 or TRBV12-4 to TRBJ1-1; tentative D call: TRBD1 (5 bases). The CDR3 runs 17 residues. The V and J ends lost 3 bases and 3 bases respectively, with 20 bases between them. Here the CDR3 reads CASSFETTGTAHTEAFF. DNA for the CDR3: TGTGCCAGCAGTTTTGAGACAACGGGGACTGCACACACTGAAGCTTTCTTT.

This clonotype was counted between two and nine times. The chain is built from TRBV9 and TRBJ2-7, with 9 bases aligning to TRBD1. Germline lookup yields CDR1 SGDLS and CDR2 YYNGEE. The trim removed 3 bases at V and 4 bases at J, leaving 5 bases unmatched. CDR3 length equals 14 residues. CDR3 DNA sequence: TGTGCCAGCAGCGGGGGACAGGGTGGTTACGAGCAGTACTTC. Translation gives CASSGGQGGYEQYF.

There are a few counts of this clonotype. The gene calls are TRBV20-1 and TRBJ2-3, with a weak D call TRBD2 (5 bases). Trimming cost V 8 bases and J 6 bases, with 6 bases left between them. The CDR3 runs to 9 residues. Per the germline V gene, CDR1 is DFQATT and CDR2 is SNEGSKA (reference sequence). CDR3 residues: CSTGDTQYF. The CDR3 DNA sequence: TGCAGTACGGGGGATACGCAGTATTTT.

This clonotype was recorded a few times. The rearrangement joins TRBV5-5 to TRBJ2-7; tentatively, D is TRBD2 (6 bases). Looked up from germline, CDR1 is SGHKS and CDR2 is YYEKEE (reference sequence). Deletions cut 7 bases from V and 4 bases from J, with 15 bases between. The CDR3 loop spans 13 amino acids. The CDR3 DNA sequence: TGTGCCAGCTCCGGGACGGGAGCTTACGAGCAGTACTTC. Its protein product is CASSGTGAYEQYF.

This chain uses TRBV12-3 or TRBV12-4 with TRBJ1-1, with TRBD1 matching 8 bases. The length of the CDR3 is 13 residues. Germline trimming cut 9 bases from V and 5 bases from J; bases unmatched to any gene: 8. CDR3 in DNA: TGTGCCAGATCGCAGGGGGCAGGGACTGAAGCTTTCTTT. Protein sequence: CARSQGAGTEAFF.

In this sample, this clonotype turned up a few times. V and J are TRBV5-1 and TRBJ2-7; 7 positions agree with TRBD1. The V and J ends lost 8 bases and 7 bases, in that order; junction bases with no gene match: 12. In germline, CDR1 is SGHRS, CDR2 YFSETQ. The length of the CDR3 is 13 residues. The CDR3 is CASSRDRPDEQYF. DNA of the CDR3: TGCGCCAGTTCCAGGGACAGACCGGATGAGCAGTACTTC.

The genes are TRBV7-9 and TRBJ2-3; unclear D gene. Deletions cut 1 base from V and 2 bases from J, with 4 bases between. Per germline, CDR1 SEHNR and CDR2 FQNEAQ (reference sequence). The CDR3 contains 13 residues. The DNA of the CDR3 is TGTGCCAGCAGCTTAGATATCACAGATACGCAGTATTTT. It translates to CASSLDITDTQYF.

The sample holds a few counts of this clonotype. The chain has TRBV12-3 or TRBV12-4 and TRBJ2-1, with D hard to call. V gave up 10 bases and J gave up 5 bases, with 21 bases separating them. There are 15 residues in the CDR3. CDR3 residues: CATGQGEPVNNEQFF. Written as DNA, the CDR3 is TGTGCCACCGGTCAAGGAGAGCCAGTAAACAATGAGCAGTTCTTC.

The table lists this clonotype with a few counts. The V and J genes are TRBV5-1 and TRBJ2-7; D tentatively fits TRBD1 or TRBD2 (5 bases each). This CDR3 contains 14 residues. From germline, CDR1 is SGHRS and CDR2 YFSETQ. Trimming took off 4 bases at V and 1 base at J, with 12 bases between the two ends. The CDR3 sequence is CASSLRDVSYEQYF. The CDR3 bases are TGCGCCAGCAGCCTACGGGACGTATCCTACGAGCAGTACTTC.

This clonotype was detected a few times. V is TRBV15 and J is TRBJ2-7, with D uncertain. CDR3 length equals 13 residues. CDR1 LNHNV and CDR2 YYDKDF come from the germline V gene (reference sequence). V lost 0 bases, J lost 9 bases, and 12 bases lay in between. The CDR3 region is CATSRDSSGVQYF. CDR3 bases: TGTGCCACCAGCAGAGATTCAAGTGGTGTGCAGTACTTC.

This clonotype was detected ten times or more. The chain couples TRBV20-1 to TRBJ1-1; no reliable D call. Trimming took 0 bases from V and 8 from J, leaving 10 bases between them. Germline V lookup: CDR1 DFQATT, CDR2 SNEGSKA (reference sequence). The CDR3 runs to 12 residues. CDR3 in DNA: TGCAGTGCTAGAGACTACAGAGCCGAAGCTTTCTTT. Amino acid sequence: CSARDYRAEAFF.

This clonotype was seen many times. The CDR3 nucleotides read TGTGCCAGCAGTTTAGGTTTTGAGCAGTTCTTC. Translated: CASSLGFEQFF. The chain couples TRBV12-3 or TRBV12-4 to TRBJ2-1, with D unresolved. V was clipped by 1 base and J by 9 bases, with 4 bases between them. The CDR3 is 11 residues long.

The CDR3, as DNA: TGCGCCAGCAGCCAAGATCTGGCGACAGGGAAGTACAACTCCTATGGCTACACCTTC. Translating it yields CASSQDLATGKYNSYGYTF. The genes are TRBV4-3 and TRBJ1-2, with 7 positions matching TRBD1. The CDR3 has 19 amino acids. Germline-derived CDR1 and CDR2 are LGHNA and YSLEER. V lost 0 bases and J lost 4; bases outside the gene matches: 17.

The J gene is TRBJ2-1, the V gene TRBV12-3 or TRBV12-4; D may be TRBD2 (6 bases). This CDR3 has 15 amino acids. V was clipped by 6 bases and J by 5 bases, with 17 bases between them. The CDR3 DNA reads as TGTGCCAGCAGCGCCGGGGGTAGCGGCGACAATGAGCAGTTCTTC. Translating gives CASSAGGSGDNEQFF.

This clonotype appeared a few times. V usage is TRBV5-1 and J usage is TRBJ2-5; D uncertain. The germline gives CDR1 SGHRS, CDR2 YFSETQ. V was cut by 0 bases and J by 4 bases, with 7 bases left in between. The CDR3 runs 13 residues. The CDR3, as DNA: TGCGCCAGCAGCTTGGCCAAGGGAGAGACCCAGTACTTC. Protein product: CASSLAKGETQYF.